This T cell receptor (beta chain) was retrieved from a study of graft-versus-host responses after intestinal transplantation. For the study at large: All recipients were given anti-thymocyte globulin induction, and tacrolimus and steroids were then administered for three to four years.

Findings and caveats of the study: With peak circulating GvH clone levels came an association with early post-transplant HvG declines. Recipient marrow harbored GvH clones, some of which surfaced first in ileum or blood. Allografts carried high graft-versus-host to host-versus-graft clonal ratios in patients having graft-donor T cell macrochimerism.

About this clone itself: The antigen remains undetermined.

CDR3 length: 15 residues. Losses at the gene ends were 10 bases for V and 5 bases for J; bases not matched to a gene: 14. Germline CDR1 is LGHNT and CDR2 is FRNRAP. TCRdb's table, derived via immunoSEQ multiplex PCR, lists solely in-frame clones and lacks some. Here the sample spans more than 95,000 clones, less than 95% being singletons. The chain has TRBV12-5 and TRBJ1-1; 9 nucleotides match TRBD1. The sequence was collected from a human donor who received an intestinal transplant. The sequencing used unstimulated CD4+ T cells sorted from spleen or lymph node cells, collected before intestinal transplant. CDR3 nucleotide sequence: TGTGCTACCCGTCCCGGGACAGGGTCGTTGACTGAAGCTTTCTTT. As protein: CATRPGTGSLTEAFF.